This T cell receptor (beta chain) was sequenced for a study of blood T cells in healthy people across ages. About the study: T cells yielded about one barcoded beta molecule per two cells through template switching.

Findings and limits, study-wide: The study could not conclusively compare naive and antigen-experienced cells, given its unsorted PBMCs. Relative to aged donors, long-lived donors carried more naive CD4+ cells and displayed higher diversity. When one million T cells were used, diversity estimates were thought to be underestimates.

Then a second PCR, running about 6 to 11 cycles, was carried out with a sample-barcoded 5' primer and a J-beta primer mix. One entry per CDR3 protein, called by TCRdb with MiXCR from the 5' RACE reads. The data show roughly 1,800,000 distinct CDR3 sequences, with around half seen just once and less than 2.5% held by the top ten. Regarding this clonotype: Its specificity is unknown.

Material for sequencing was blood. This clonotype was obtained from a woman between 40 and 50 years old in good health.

The DNA for the CDR3 is TGTGCCAGCAGCGAGTTGGACAGGGGCTCCTACGAGCAGTACTTC. Translating it yields CASSELDRGSYEQYF. V gene TRBV11-2 combines with J gene TRBJ2-7; TRBD1 agrees at 9 bases. This CDR3 has 15 amino acids. V was pared by 5 bases and J by 0 bases, with 5 bases of the junction left unmatched. Germline V gives CDR1 SGHAT, CDR2 FQNNGV.